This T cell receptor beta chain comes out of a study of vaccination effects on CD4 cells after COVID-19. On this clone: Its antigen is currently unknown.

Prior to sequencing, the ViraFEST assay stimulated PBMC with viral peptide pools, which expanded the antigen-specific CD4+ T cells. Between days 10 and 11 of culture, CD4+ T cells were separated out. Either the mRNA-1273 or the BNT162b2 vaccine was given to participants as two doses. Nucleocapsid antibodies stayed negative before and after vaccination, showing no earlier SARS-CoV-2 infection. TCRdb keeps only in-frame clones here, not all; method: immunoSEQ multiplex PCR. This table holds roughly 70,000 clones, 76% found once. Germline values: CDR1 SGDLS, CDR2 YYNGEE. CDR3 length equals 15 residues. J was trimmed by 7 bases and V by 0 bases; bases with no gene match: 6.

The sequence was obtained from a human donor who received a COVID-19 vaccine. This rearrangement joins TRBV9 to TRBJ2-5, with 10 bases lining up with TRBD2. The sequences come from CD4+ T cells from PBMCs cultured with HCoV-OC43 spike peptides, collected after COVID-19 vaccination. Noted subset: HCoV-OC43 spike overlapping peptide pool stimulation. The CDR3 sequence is CASSVDLAGVWTQYF. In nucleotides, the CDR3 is TGTGCCAGCAGCGTAGACCTAGCGGGGGTGTGGACCCAGTACTTC.